The 15 T cell receptor beta chains listed next were all sequenced from one sample in a study of blood T cell repertoires in COVID-19. Produced via immunoSEQ multiplex PCR; TCRdb's table is partial and in-frame only. Among over 130,000 clones, about four fifths were seen once, and the ten largest hold almost 9%. The sequenced sample was peripheral blood. Receptors were obtained from a man under 40 with COVID-19, enrolled during active disease.

This chain uses TRBV29-1 with TRBJ2-2; possibly TRBD1 for D (5 bases). The germline V gene has CDR1 SQVTM and CDR2 ANQGSEA. V lost 4 bases, J lost 6 bases, and 12 bases lay in between. This CDR3 has 13 residues. CDR3: CSVALQVSGELFF. DNA of the CDR3: TGCAGCGTTGCCCTACAGGTATCCGGGGAGCTGTTTTTT.

This clone was detected only once. This rearrangement joins TRBV10-3 to TRBJ1-3; maybe TRBD1 (6 bases). Trimming pared 3 bases from V and 4 bases from J, leaving 16 bases between. The CDR3 length is 16 residues. From germline, CDR1 is ENHRY and CDR2 SYGVKD. The DNA of the CDR3 is TGTGCCATCAGTGAAAGGACGGGACAAAAAGGAAACACCATATATTTT. Translation gives CAISERTGQKGNTIYF.

The chain has TRBV2 and TRBJ2-1; a weak D match, TRBD1 (5 bases). The CDR3 loop spans 13 amino acids. The germline CDR1 and CDR2 sequences are SNHLY and FYNNEI. V lost 8 bases to trimming and J lost 6 bases, with 14 bases between them. CDR3 protein: CASLWTQGNEQFF. CDR3 in DNA: TGTGCCAGCCTCTGGACGCAGGGCAATGAGCAGTTCTTC. The full variable domain, rest sourced from reference TRBV2 and TRBJ2-1, is EPEVTQTPSHQVTQMGQEVILRCVPISNHLYFYWYRQILGQKVEFLVSFYNNEISEKSEIFDDQFSVERPDGSNFTLKIRSTKLEDSAMYFCASLWTQGNEQFFGPGTRLTVL.

This clone was seen once. The chain joins TRBV6-5 to TRBJ1-3; TRBD1 agrees at 7 bases. After removal of 6 bases from V and 4 bases from J, the junction contained 9 bases not matched to a gene. Germline lookup yields CDR1 MNHEY and CDR2 SVGAGI. CDR3 length: 15 residues. In DNA form, the CDR3 reads TGTGCCAGCAGCACGGCGACAGGGAACGGAAACACCATATATTTT. Its protein product is CASSTATGNGNTIYF.

V is TRBV5-6 and J is TRBJ2-7, with D perhaps matching TRBD1 (5 bases). The CDR3 covers 16 residues. V lost 4 bases and J lost 2, with 19 bases in between. CDR1 and CDR2 (germline): SGHDT, YYEEEE. CDR3: CASSRLGQSKTYEQYF. Written as DNA, the CDR3 is TGTGCCAGCAGCAGGTTAGGACAATCTAAAACCTACGAGCAGTACTTC.

The chain links TRBV29-1 to TRBJ2-5; D not certain. V was shortened by 4 bases and J by 2 bases, with 2 bases between the two germline ends. The CDR3 totals 10 residues. The germline V gene encodes CDR1 SQVTM and CDR2 ANQGSEA. CDR3 loop: CSVVQETQYF. CDR3 nucleotide sequence: TGCAGCGTTGTACAAGAGACCCAGTACTTC.

This clone was found once. The chain has TRBV5-6 and TRBJ1-3; D is unclear. With 2 bases removed from V and 14 bases from J, the gap between germline ends came to 20 bases. The CDR3 loop spans 14 amino acids. Germline V gene sequence: CDR1 SGHDT, CDR2 YYEEEE. CDR3 DNA: TGTGCCAGCAGCTTCCCCGGACGGGAGGAATATGTATATTTT. This gives the protein CASSFPGREEYVYF.

The chain couples TRBV6-1 to TRBJ2-2; weak D call: TRBD1 (5 bases). The CDR3 sequence is 15 residues long. CDR1 is MNHNS, CDR2 SASEGT, per germline. V dropped 1 base and J dropped 2 bases, with 8 bases sitting between them. CDR3 DNA: TGTGCCAGCAGTGAAGACAGGTTAAACACCGGGGAGCTGTTTTTT. This translates into CASSEDRLNTGELFF.

The chain couples TRBV13 to TRBJ2-3; 8 nucleotides line up with TRBD2. There are 18 residues in the CDR3. CDR1 is PRHDT and CDR2 is FYEKMQ in the germline V gene (reference sequence). Trimming removed 1 base from V and 3 bases from J; junction bases left unmatched: 12. Written as DNA, the CDR3 is TGTGCCAGCAGCTTAGCTACGACTAGCGCCCTGGGGACAGATACGCAGTATTTT. Residues: CASSLATTSALGTDTQYF.

The chain has TRBV5-1 and TRBJ2-3; 9 positions match TRBD2. V lost 2 bases, J lost 5 bases, and 6 bases stayed unmatched. The CDR3 totals 15 residues. Per the germline V gene, CDR1 is SGHRS and CDR2 is YFSETQ. CDR3 sequence reads: CASSFGGRAEDTQYF. The CDR3 nucleotides read TGCGCCAGCAGCTTCGGCGGGAGGGCCGAAGATACGCAGTATTTT.

The rearrangement joins TRBV4-1 to TRBJ2-7; TRBD2 might be the D (6 bases). The ends were cut back, 6 bases at V and 0 bases at J, with 12 bases in the middle. The CDR3 loop spans 14 amino acids. Germline CDR1 is MGHRA and CDR2 is YSYEKL. In DNA, the CDR3 is TGCGCCAGCAGAAAATCACTAGCCTCCTACGAGCAGTACTTC. Amino acids: CASRKSLASYEQYF.

The chain employs TRBV14 and TRBJ2-7; 7 bases align to TRBD1. The CDR3 loop spans 14 amino acids. The J segment lost 3 bases and the V segment lost 4 bases, leaving 6 bases of the junction unmatched. Germline V gene sequence: CDR1 SGHDN, CDR2 FVKESK. CDR3 amino acids: CASSPLGQLYEQYF. The CDR3 DNA reads TGTGCCAGCAGCCCCCTGGGACAGCTCTACGAGCAGTACTTC.

The chain couples TRBV6-5 to TRBJ2-3; D remains unclear. This CDR3 is 14 amino acids long. CDR1 and CDR2 from the germline V gene are MNHEY and SVGAGI. The germline V and J ends were trimmed by 7 bases and 2 bases, with 13 bases remaining between them. Here the CDR3 reads CASKRQILTDTQYF. In DNA, the CDR3 is TGTGCCAGCAAGAGGCAGATACTCACAGATACGCAGTATTTT.

The chain employs TRBV6-5 and TRBJ2-3, with TRBD2 as a possible D gene (6 bases). The CDR3 runs 15 residues. Trimming removed 7 bases from V and 5 bases from J, with 19 bases in between. Germline CDR1 is MNHEY and CDR2 is SVGAGI. Here the CDR3 DNA reads TGTGCCAGCATGAGGACTACCAGGGAAGGAGATACGCAGTATTTT. This codes for CASMRTTREGDTQYF.

The chain links TRBV28 to TRBJ2-3, with 11 bases aligning to TRBD1. The CDR3 runs 14 residues. CDR1 and CDR2 from the germline V gene are MDHEN and SYDVKM. V was clipped by 3 bases and J by 6 bases; unmatched bases: 2. The CDR3 is CASSFRDRGDTQYF. CDR3 DNA: TGTGCCAGCAGTTTCCGGGACAGGGGGGATACGCAGTATTTT.